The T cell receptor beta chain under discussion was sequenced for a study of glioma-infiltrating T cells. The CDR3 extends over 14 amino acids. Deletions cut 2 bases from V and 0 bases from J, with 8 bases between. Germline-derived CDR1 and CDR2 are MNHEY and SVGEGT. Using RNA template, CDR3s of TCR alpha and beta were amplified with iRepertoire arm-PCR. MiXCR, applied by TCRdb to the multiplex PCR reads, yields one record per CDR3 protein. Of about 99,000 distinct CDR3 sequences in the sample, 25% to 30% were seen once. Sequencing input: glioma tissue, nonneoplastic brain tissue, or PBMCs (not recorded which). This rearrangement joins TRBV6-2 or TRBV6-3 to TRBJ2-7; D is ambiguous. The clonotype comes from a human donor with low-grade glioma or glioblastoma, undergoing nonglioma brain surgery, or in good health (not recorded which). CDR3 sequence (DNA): TGTGCCAGCAGTTACACGGCGAGCTCCTACGAGCAGTACTTC. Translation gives CASSYTASSYEQYF.